Each of the 21 T cell receptor beta chains below was sequenced from the same sample in a study of Ad26.COV2.S vaccination and SARS-CoV-2 variants. Clones were read by immunoSEQ multiplex PCR, and TCRdb kept only the in-frame ones, dropping some. The sample contains fewer than 500,000 clones, nearly 90% of which appear only once. The treatment denotes: around 19 received Ad26.COV2.S at low or high dose, single or two shots; five or six received placebo; per-sample allocation not given. The investigators took samples on day 63 after the first vaccine or placebo injection. The sample here was peripheral blood, taken in a trial of Ad26.COV2.S vaccine versus placebo. The receptors derive from a person aged 18-65 years who received the Ad26.COV2.S COVID-19 vaccine or a placebo.

V gene TRBV4-1 combines with J gene TRBJ2-1; D call uncertain. The germline gives CDR1 MGHRA, CDR2 YSYEKL. The V end lost 4 bases, the J end lost 9 bases, and 19 bases lay between the germline ends. The CDR3 length is 15 residues. Here the CDR3 reads CASSPGRLTVLEQFF. DNA of the CDR3: TGCGCCAGCAGCCCCGGACGGTTAACTGTTCTTGAGCAGTTCTTC.

This clone was found once. This chain joins TRBV9 and TRBJ1-4; no clear D gene. The CDR3 spans 17 residues. CDR1 is SGDLS and CDR2 is YYNGEE in the germline V gene. Between the trimmed V and J ends, which lost 3 bases and 4 bases, there was a span of 19 bases. DNA of the CDR3: TGTGCCAGCAGCGCCGGCTTAGTGCAGCTCAATAATGAAAAACTGTTTTTT. Its protein is CASSAGLVQLNNEKLFF.

This clone was seen a single time. The chain joins TRBV11-3 to TRBJ2-3; the D call may be TRBD1 or TRBD2 (6 bases each). V gave up 5 bases and J gave up 0 bases, with 18 bases separating them. The germline V gene has CDR1 SGHNT and CDR2 YENEEA. The CDR3 consists of 17 residues. CDR3: CASSPTYRGPSTDTQYF. Here the CDR3 DNA reads TGTGCCAGCAGCCCTACGTATCGGGGGCCTAGCACAGATACGCAGTATTTT.

This chain joins TRBV5-1 and TRBJ2-1, with 7 bases that match TRBD1. V was pared by 4 bases and J by 6 bases, with 10 bases of the junction left unmatched. The CDR3 sequence is 15 residues long. Germline V gene sequence: CDR1 SGHRS, CDR2 YFSETQ. The CDR3 coding sequence is TGCGCCAGCAGCGCGGTCCGACAGGGCCGCAATGAGCAGTTCTTC. It codes for CASSAVRQGRNEQFF.

The chain is built from TRBV7-8 and TRBJ2-7, with D possibly matching TRBD2 (6 bases). The V gene lost 5 bases and the J gene lost 3 bases, with 8 bases spanning the gap. Germline CDR1 is SGHVS and CDR2 is FQNEAQ. This CDR3 has 12 amino acids. The CDR3 nucleotides are TGTGCCAGCAGCGGAGGGGTCTACGAGCAGTACTTC. Translating it yields CASSGGVYEQYF.

The chain links TRBV4-3 to TRBJ2-1; 11 nucleotides match TRBD2. J lost 1 base, V lost 4 bases, and 9 bases had no gene match. Per the germline V gene, CDR1 is LGHNA and CDR2 is YSLEER. This CDR3 region has 18 residues. For the CDR3, the DNA is TGCGCCAGCAGCCTCTATTATACTAGCGGGGGTTCCTACAATGAGCAGTTCTTC. Residues: CASSLYYTSGGSYNEQFF.

The chain recombines TRBV5-4 with TRBJ2-3; 15 bases agree with TRBD2. CDR3 length: 14 amino acids. V trimming: 4 bases; J trimming: 14 bases; junction bases outside the gene matches: 8. Germline CDR1 SGHNT, CDR2 YYREEE (reference sequence). The CDR3 bases are TGTGCCAGCAGCATAGGACTAGCGGGGGGGCCGGGGTATTTT. Translated: CASSIGLAGGPGYF. Based on the CDR3 plus reference TRBV5-4 and TRBJ2-3, the full variable domain is ETGVTQSPTHLIKTRGQQVTLRCSSQSGHNTVSWYQQALGQGPQFIFQYYREEENGRGNFPPRFSGLQFPNYSSELNVNALELDDSALYLCASSIGLAGGPGYFGPGTRLTVL.

This clone was recorded only once. The rearrangement uses TRBV3-1 (or the pseudogene TRBV3-2) and TRBJ2-7, with TRBD2 identical over 12 bases. The CDR3 spans 14 residues. Germline-derived CDR1 and CDR2 are LGHDT and YNNKEL (reference sequence). J gave up 5 bases and V 1 base, and 0 bases lay outside the gene matches. CDR3 amino acids: CASSQGLAGDEQYF. Here the CDR3 DNA reads TGTGCCAGCAGCCAAGGACTAGCGGGGGACGAGCAGTACTTC.

This chain's CDR3 is CASSLTGAPGYNEQFF. DNA for the CDR3: TGTGCCAGCAGCTTAACGGGGGCCCCCGGATACAATGAGCAGTTCTTC. This rearrangement joins TRBV7-8 to TRBJ2-1; D possibly uses TRBD1 or TRBD2 (6 bases each). CDR1 SGHVS and CDR2 FQNEAQ come from the germline V gene. Trimming cost V 2 bases and J 4 bases, with 15 bases left between them. There are 16 residues in the CDR3.

This sequence joins TRBV6-5 and TRBJ1-6; a weak D match, TRBD1 (6 bases). Germline V gene lookup returns CDR1 MNHEY and CDR2 SVGAGI. This CDR3 spans 15 amino acids. Trimming took off 5 bases at V and 9 bases at J, with 17 bases between the two ends. DNA for the CDR3: TGTGCCAGCAGTAGATCTTACAGGGTCGGTTCACCCCTCCACTTT. This translates into CASSRSYRVGSPLHF.

This clone was seen just once. The genes are TRBV14 and TRBJ1-1; weak D call: TRBD1 (5 bases). CDR3 size: 15 residues. Germline V gene data show CDR1 as SGHDN and CDR2 as FVKESK. V shed 1 base and J shed 1 base, with 10 bases lying between them. The chain's CDR3 is CASSQGPGTNTEAFF. CDR3 bases: TGTGCCAGCAGCCAAGGACCCGGGACGAACACTGAAGCTTTCTTT.

This chain uses TRBV28 with TRBJ2-7; TRBD1 aligns across 9 bases. Losses at the gene ends were 7 bases for V and 2 bases for J; bases not matched to a gene: 9. Looked up from germline, CDR1 is MDHEN and CDR2 is SYDVKM. CDR3 length: 15 residues. The CDR3 region has the DNA TGTGCCAGCAACCCTCAGGGGACAGGGACCTACGAGCAGTACGTC. Protein product: CASNPQGTGTYEQYV.

The rearrangement uses TRBV7-3 and TRBJ2-1; 8 bases match TRBD2. Looked up from germline, CDR1 is SGHTA and CDR2 is FQGTGA. The V gene end was trimmed by 5 bases and the J gene end by 8 bases; junction bases not matched to a gene: 14. There are 16 residues in the CDR3. The CDR3 loop is CASSPRGGGRFHEQFF. The CDR3, as DNA: TGTGCCAGCAGCCCGCGGGGTGGCGGGAGGTTCCATGAGCAGTTCTTC.

The V and J genes are TRBV7-3 and TRBJ1-6; TRBD1 aligns across 8 bases. CDR1 is SGHTA and CDR2 is FQGTGA in the germline V gene. V gave up 6 bases and J gave up 10 bases; unmatched junction bases: 8. The CDR3 sequence is 14 residues long. Written as DNA, the CDR3 is TGTGCCAGCAGTGGACAGGGTTCGGGCTCACCCCTCCACTTT. This encodes CASSGQGSGSPLHF.

The chain links TRBV4-2 to TRBJ2-2; D may be TRBD1 or TRBD2 (5 bases each). Trimming took 2 bases from V and 7 from J, leaving 8 bases between them. The CDR3 loop spans 13 amino acids. CDR1 is LGHNA and CDR2 is YNFKEQ in the germline V gene. The CDR3 region has the DNA TGTGCCAGCAGCCAAAAGGGGAGCGGGGAGCTGTTTTTT. It encodes CASSQKGSGELFF.

The CDR3 nucleotides read TGTGCCAGCAGGGACAGCCTTAATCAGCCCCAGCATTTT. It codes for CASRDSLNQPQHF. The V and J genes are TRBV28 and TRBJ1-5; D possibly corresponds to TRBD1 (6 bases). CDR3 length: 13 residues. The V gene lost 6 bases and the J gene lost 4 bases, with 10 bases spanning the gap. The germline CDR1 and CDR2 sequences are MDHEN and SYDVKM.

Only one count was recorded for this clone. The rearrangement joins TRBV7-9 to TRBJ2-7; D is unclear. Germline V gene lookup returns CDR1 SEHNR and CDR2 FQNEAQ (reference sequence). V lost 1 base to trimming and J lost 0 bases, with 7 bases between them. The CDR3 loop spans 14 amino acids. Here the CDR3 reads CASSLDWSSYEQYF. The CDR3 nucleotides are TGTGCCAGCAGCTTAGATTGGTCCTCCTACGAGCAGTACTTC. The complete variable domain, with remaining parts taken from reference TRBV7-9 and TRBJ2-7, reads DTGVSQNPRHKITKRGQNVTFRCDPISEHNRLYWYRQTLGQGPEFLTYFQNEAQLEKSRLLSDRFSAERPKGSFSTLEIQRTEQGDSAMYLCASSLDWSSYEQYFGPGTRLTVT.

This clone was detected only once. J is TRBJ2-3 and V is TRBV5-1; 9 bases map to TRBD2. This CDR3 has 16 residues. Germline V gene lookup returns CDR1 SGHRS and CDR2 YFSETQ. The V and J ends lost 0 bases and 3 bases, in that order; junction bases with no gene match: 5. In DNA form, the CDR3 reads TGCGCCAGCAGCTTGGCCCGCGGGGGGGCAACAGATACGCAGTATTTT. Encoded protein: CASSLARGGATDTQYF.

The CDR3 coding sequence is TGTGCCAGCAGCCCAACGGGGGGTAAACAGGGGGCCGGAACCGGGGAGCTGTTTTTT. Its protein product is CASSPTGGKQGAGTGELFF. The genes are TRBV11-2 and TRBJ2-2, with 9 bases lining up with TRBD1. The CDR3 runs 19 residues. J was trimmed by 5 bases and V by 5 bases; bases with no gene match: 18. Germline V CDR1 and CDR2: SGHAT, FQNNGV.

V is TRBV12-3 or TRBV12-4 and J is TRBJ2-5; TRBD1 aligns across 8 bases. The CDR3 runs to 13 residues. The ends lost 7 bases at V and 4 bases at J; junction bases unmatched: 5. CDR3 nucleotides: TGTGCCAGCAAAATCAGGGGGCGAGAGACCCAGTACTTC. Protein product: CASKIRGRETQYF.

V usage is TRBV5-1 and J usage is TRBJ2-3, with D unclear. V was shortened by 3 bases and J by 0 bases, with 5 bases between the two germline ends. The germline CDR1 and CDR2 sequences are SGHRS and YFSETQ. This CDR3 contains 13 residues. CDR3 DNA sequence: TGCGCCAGCAGCTCGGAGAGCACAGATACGCAGTATTTT. Translated, it gives CASSSESTDTQYF. Drawing the rest from reference TRBV5-1 and TRBJ2-3, the complete variable domain is KAGVTQTPRYLIKTRGQQVTLSCSPISGHRSVSWYQQTPGQGLQFLFEYFSETQRNKGNFPGRFSGRQFSNSRSEMNVSTLELGDSALYLCASSSESTDTQYFGPGTRLTVL.